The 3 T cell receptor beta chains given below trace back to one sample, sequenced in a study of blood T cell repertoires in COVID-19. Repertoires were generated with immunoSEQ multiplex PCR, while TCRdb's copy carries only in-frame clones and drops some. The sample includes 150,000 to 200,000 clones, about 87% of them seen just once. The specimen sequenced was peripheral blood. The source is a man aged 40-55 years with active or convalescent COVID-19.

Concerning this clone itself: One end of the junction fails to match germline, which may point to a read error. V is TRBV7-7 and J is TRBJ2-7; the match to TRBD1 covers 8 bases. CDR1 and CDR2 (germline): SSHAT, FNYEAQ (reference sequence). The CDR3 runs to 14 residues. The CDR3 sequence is CASSLARTGYEQYF. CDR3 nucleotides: TGTGCTAGCAGCTTAGCCCGGACAGGGTACGAGCAGTACTTC.

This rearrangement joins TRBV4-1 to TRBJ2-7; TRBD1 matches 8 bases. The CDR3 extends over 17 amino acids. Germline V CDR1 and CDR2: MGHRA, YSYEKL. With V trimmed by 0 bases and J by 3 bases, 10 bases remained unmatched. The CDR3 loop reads CASSQEWDRIGIYEQYF. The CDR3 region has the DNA TGCGCCAGCAGCCAAGAATGGGACAGGATCGGCATCTACGAGCAGTACTTC.

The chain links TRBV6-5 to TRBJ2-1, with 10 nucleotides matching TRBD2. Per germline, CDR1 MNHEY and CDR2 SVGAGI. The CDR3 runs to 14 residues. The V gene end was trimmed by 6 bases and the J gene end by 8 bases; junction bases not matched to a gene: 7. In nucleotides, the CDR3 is TGTGCCAGCAGATCGGGACTAGCGTTGGATGAGCAGTTCTTC. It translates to CASRSGLALDEQFF.